Each of the 14 T cell receptor beta chains below was sequenced from the same sample in a study of regulatory T cells in long-lasting Graves disease (dated by TCRdb to the early 2020s). Sample time point, as interpreted from the label and publication: persistent/refractory GD, antithyroid drugs over 5 years with positive TRAb. For both TCR sequencing and RNA sequencing, RNA was extracted from PBMCs in TRIzol. Library generation was performed with multiplex PCR. Instrument used: Illumina HiSeq 4000. TCR beta libraries were built with iRepertoire HTBI primers and Arm-PCR amplification of CDR3 regions. The public sequencing data were trimmed at Q25 with fastp and processed into clonotypes with MiXCR by TCRdb, which kept only in-frame beta chains. Rows with one shared CDR3 protein collapse into an entry with the most common genes and DNA. The sample has about 300,000 distinct CDR3 sequences on record, 20% to 25% of them singletons. About 61% of the sample is held by the ten biggest clonotypes.

The sequenced sample was peripheral blood mononuclear cells (PBMCs), obtained when the disease was refractory, from a patient treated with antithyroid drugs. Source of these receptors: a female donor with Graves disease.

Ten or more counts support this clonotype. The CDR3 loop reads CASSIQGDQPQHF. CDR3 coding DNA: TGTGCCAGCAGCATACAGGGTGATCAGCCCCAGCATTTT. This rearrangement joins TRBV7-6 to TRBJ1-5, with a possible D match to TRBD1 (6 bases). Per the germline V gene, CDR1 is SGHVS and CDR2 is FNYEAQ. Trimming cost V 5 bases and J 5 bases, with 10 bases left between them. The CDR3 has 13 amino acids.

The chain combines TRBV12-3 or TRBV12-4 with TRBJ2-2, with TRBD2 identical over 8 bases. There are 15 residues in the CDR3. The trim removed 6 bases at V and 0 bases at J, leaving 3 bases unmatched. As DNA, the CDR3 is TGTGCCAGCAGACTAGCGGCCACGAACACCGGGGAGCTGTTTTTT. Translated: CASRLAATNTGELFF.

The chain uses TRBV6-1 and TRBJ1-5; D is ambiguous. The CDR3 contains 14 residues. V lost 1 base and J lost 5, with 9 bases in between. CDR1 is MNHNS, CDR2 SASEGT, per germline. This chain's CDR3 is CASSEGAADQPQHF. CDR3 in DNA: TGTGCCAGCAGTGAAGGGGCGGCCGATCAGCCCCAGCATTTT.

In its sample, this clonotype was seen a few times. The chain couples TRBV11-2 to TRBJ2-5; 8 bases are shared with TRBD2. This CDR3 is 16 amino acids long. After removal of 5 bases from V and 5 bases from J, the junction contained 13 bases not matched to a gene. Germline V gene lookup returns CDR1 SGHAT and CDR2 FQNNGV. The DNA for the CDR3 is TGTGCCAGCAGCCCGACGTGGGTAGCGGGAAGGGAGACCCAGTACTTC. The encoded protein is CASSPTWVAGRETQYF.

This clonotype was seen a few times. The junction departs from the called germline gene at one end, perhaps through a read error. This chain connects TRBV20-1 to TRBJ2-6; D perhaps matches TRBD2 (5 bases). The CDR3 has 15 residues. Germline lookup yields CDR1 DFQATT and CDR2 SNEGSKA (reference sequence). CDR3 nucleotides: TGCAGTGCCAGAGGGAGCGGCTCTGGGGCCAACGTCCTGACTTTC. Translating gives CSARGSGSGANVLTF.

The J gene is TRBJ2-2, the V gene TRBV29-1; 8 nucleotides match TRBD2. The CDR3 totals 15 residues. Germline CDR1 reads SQVTM; CDR2 reads ANQGSEA. The V segment lost 7 bases and the J segment 3 bases; nucleotides outside the gene matches: 10. In DNA form, the CDR3 reads TGCAGCGCCCTTTTTGCGCGGGAGGACACCGGGGAGCTGTTTTTT. It codes for CSALFAREDTGELFF.

The chain couples TRBV20-1 to TRBJ2-7; D uncertain. From germline, CDR1 is DFQATT and CDR2 SNEGSKA (reference sequence). CDR3 length equals 13 residues. V was trimmed by 6 bases and J by 2 bases, leaving 14 bases between them. CDR3 sequence (DNA): TGCAGTGCCTCCTATTCCAGCCCCTACGAGCAGTACTTC. It codes for CSASYSSPYEQYF.

V and J are TRBV7-2 and TRBJ1-3, with TRBD1 identical over 7 bases. CDR1 and CDR2 (germline): SGHTA, FQGNSA. Germline trimming cut 4 bases from V and 0 bases from J; bases unmatched to any gene: 3. The CDR3 consists of 15 residues. CDR3 in DNA: TGTGCCAGCAGCTACAGACAGGGCTCTGGAAACACCATATATTTT. Its translation: CASSYRQGSGNTIYF.

The chain couples TRBV3-1 to TRBJ2-1, with D possibly TRBD2 on 5 matching bases. Germline V gene sequence: CDR1 LGHDT, CDR2 YNNKEL (reference sequence). The V end was cut by 4 bases, the J end by 2 bases, with 15 bases between. The CDR3 is 16 amino acids. CDR3 in amino acids: CASSLQEAATYNEQFF. The CDR3, as DNA: TGTGCCAGCAGCCTTCAGGAGGCGGCCACCTACAATGAGCAGTTCTTC.

This clonotype was recorded at least ten times. The chain joins TRBV28 to TRBJ1-3, with D unclear. In germline, CDR1 is MDHEN, CDR2 SYDVKM. With 4 bases removed from V and 8 bases from J, the gap between germline ends came to 21 bases. This CDR3 has 16 residues. The CDR3 region has the DNA TGTGCCAGCAGTTCCTGGCGGGAGGGCCTGGGTGACACCATATATTTT. The encoded protein is CASSSWREGLGDTIYF.

The chain joins TRBV28 to TRBJ2-3; 8 nucleotides line up with TRBD2. This CDR3 spans 15 amino acids. Germline CDR1 and CDR2: MDHEN and SYDVKM. J was trimmed by 4 bases and V by 8 bases; bases with no gene match: 11. CDR3 residues: CASGTLAGGSDTQYF. CDR3 coding DNA: TGTGCCAGCGGTACCTTGGCGGGAGGTTCAGATACGCAGTATTTT.

CDR3 DNA sequence: TGTGCCAGCAGCGTAGGCAACGGTGGGGGGCAAGAGACCCAGTACTTC. It codes for CASSVGNGGGQETQYF. V and J are TRBV9 and TRBJ2-5; D is possibly TRBD2 (6 bases). The ends were cut back, 0 bases at V and 2 bases at J, with 14 bases in the middle. Germline values: CDR1 SGDLS, CDR2 YYNGEE. This CDR3 has 16 amino acids.

This clonotype was counted between two and nine times. This chain uses TRBV20-1 with TRBJ1-5; TRBD1 matches at 7 bases. Trimming cost V 6 bases and J 3 bases; bases outside gene matches: 8. The CDR3 contains 14 residues. From germline, CDR1 is DFQATT and CDR2 SNEGSKA (reference sequence). CDR3 nucleotides: TGCAGTGCCGGGACAGACGGAGACAATCAGCCCCAGCATTTT. Its translation: CSAGTDGDNQPQHF.

This clonotype has at least ten counts. V usage is TRBV15 and J usage is TRBJ1-4; 9 bases are shared with TRBD1. CDR1 is LNHNV, CDR2 YYDKDF, per germline (reference sequence). This CDR3 has 16 amino acids. J was trimmed by 8 bases and V by 2 bases; bases with no gene match: 9. The CDR3 here is CATSRRTGTGSEKLFF. The CDR3, as DNA: TGTGCCACCAGCAGACGCACCGGGACAGGGAGCGAAAAACTGTTTTTT.